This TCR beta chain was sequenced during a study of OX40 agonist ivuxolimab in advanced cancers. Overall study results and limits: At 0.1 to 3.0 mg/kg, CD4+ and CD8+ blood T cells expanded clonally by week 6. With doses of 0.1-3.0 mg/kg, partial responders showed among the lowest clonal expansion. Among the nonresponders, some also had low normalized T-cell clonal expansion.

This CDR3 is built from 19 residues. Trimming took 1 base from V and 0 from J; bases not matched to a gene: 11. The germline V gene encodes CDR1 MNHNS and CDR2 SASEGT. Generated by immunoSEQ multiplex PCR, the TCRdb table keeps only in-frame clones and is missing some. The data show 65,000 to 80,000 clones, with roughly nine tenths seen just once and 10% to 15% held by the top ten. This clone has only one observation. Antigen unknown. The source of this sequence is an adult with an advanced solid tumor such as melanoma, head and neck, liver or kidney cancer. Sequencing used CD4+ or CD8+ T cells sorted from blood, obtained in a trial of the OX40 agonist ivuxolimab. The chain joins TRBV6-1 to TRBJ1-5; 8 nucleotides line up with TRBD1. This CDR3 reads CASSEDYPDRDGSNQPQHF. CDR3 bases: TGTGCCAGCAGTGAAGATTACCCGGACAGGGATGGTAGCAATCAGCCCCAGCATTTT.